Each of the 32 T cell receptor beta chains below was sequenced from the same sample in a study of post-analysis software for immune sequencing data. Study-level results: Included in a set of roughly 5 TRBV segments more frequent in patients than controls were TRBV5-6, TRBV5-1 and TRBV20-1.

Libraries were made from TCR beta cDNA, and they carried unique molecular identifiers. TCRdb passed the PCR reads through MiXCR, listing each CDR3 protein once. The data contain 450,000 to 650,000 distinct CDR3 sequences, around 44% of them singletons. These receptors have no known antigen. The sample was blood. Receptors were obtained from a girl under 18 with multiple sclerosis.

The chain combines TRBV29-1 with TRBJ2-1, with D hard to call. With 0 bases removed from V and 9 bases from J, the gap between germline ends came to 21 bases. The CDR3 sequence is 16 residues long. Germline V gives CDR1 SQVTM, CDR2 ANQGSEA. CDR3 DNA: TGCAGCGTTGAAGAAGCCGGAGATCCCCTCAATGGTGAGCAGTTCTTC. This codes for CSVEEAGDPLNGEQFF.

This clonotype has more than one count but fewer than ten. The CDR3 sequence is CASSHQGQNRGSYNEQFF. In DNA form, the CDR3 reads TGTGCCAGCAGCCACCAGGGGCAGAATAGGGGATCCTACAATGAGCAGTTCTTC. The V gene is TRBV4-2, the J gene TRBJ2-1, with D possibly matching TRBD1 (6 bases). Per the germline V gene, CDR1 is LGHNA and CDR2 is YNFKEQ. V lost 3 bases and J lost 1, with 19 bases in between. The CDR3 is 18 residues long.

The CDR3 nucleotides read TGCGCCAGCAGCTTTCAGGGCGGGAGCGAGTACGAGCAGTACTTC. It translates to CASSFQGGSEYEQYF. The chain recombines TRBV5-1 with TRBJ2-4; 7 nucleotides line up with TRBD2. The J call may be mistaken, given a closer DNA end match to TRBJ2-7. Per germline, CDR1 SGHRS and CDR2 YFSETQ. This CDR3 is built from 15 residues.

J is TRBJ2-1 and V is TRBV7-8; a possible D gene is TRBD2 (6 bases). The J call may be mistaken, given a closer DNA end match to TRBJ2-7. This CDR3 comprises 16 residues. Germline V gene data show CDR1 as SGHVS and CDR2 as FQNEAQ. The CDR3 reads CASSLDYGSSYNEQYF. CDR3 sequence (DNA): TGTGCCAGCAGCTTAGACTACGGGAGCTCCTACAATGAGCAGTACTTC.

The chain has TRBV7-2 and TRBJ2-1; perhaps TRBD1 as D (5 bases). V was shortened by 3 bases and J by 10 bases, with 13 bases between the two germline ends. The CDR3 sequence is 13 residues long. Germline V lookup: CDR1 SGHTA, CDR2 FQGNSA. In DNA, the CDR3 is TGTGCCAGCAGCTTTGATAGGGGCCGGGAGCAGTTCTTC. Translated: CASSFDRGREQFF.

The chain uses TRBV18 and TRBJ2-5; D gene unclear. This CDR3 contains 14 residues. V was trimmed by 2 bases and J by 2 bases, leaving 9 bases between them. The germline CDR1 and CDR2 sequences are KGHSH and LQKENI. CDR3 DNA: TGTGCCAGCTCACCAAAAGTAGGGCAAGAGACCCAGTACTTC. Translating gives CASSPKVGQETQYF. Variable domain in full (rest from reference TRBV18 and TRBJ2-5): NAGVMQNPRHLVRRRGQEARLRCSPMKGHSHVYWYRQLPEEGLKFMVYLQKENIIDESGMPKERFSAEFPKEGPSILRIQQVVRGDSAAYFCASSPKVGQETQYFGPGTRLLVL.

This clonotype was seen just once. The chain couples TRBV12-3 or TRBV12-4 to TRBJ1-2, with unresolved D. V lost 10 bases to trimming and J lost 9 bases, with 24 bases between them. The CDR3 consists of 14 residues. CDR3 DNA sequence: TGTGCCACCGGGGAGATTGCCATGCTCCGGAGCTACACCTTC. Its translation is CATGEIAMLRSYTF.

This clonotype was recorded a few times. V is TRBV5-1 and J is TRBJ2-7; D possibly corresponds to TRBD1 (6 bases). The V gene's germline CDR1 is SGHRS and CDR2 YFSETQ. This CDR3 is built from 15 residues. Trimming removed 2 bases at V and 1 base at J, with 13 bases between. The CDR3 nucleotides read TGCGCCAGCAGCTTCCGGCAGGGGAGATCCTACGAGCAGTACTTC. Translation gives CASSFRQGRSYEQYF.

The chain has TRBV12-3 or TRBV12-4 and TRBJ1-5, with D perhaps TRBD1 (6 bases). The CDR3 has 17 amino acids. Trimming removed 1 base from V and 0 bases from J, with 13 bases in between. The CDR3 bases are TGTGCCAGCAGTTTAGGGCGTTCAGGGGCTAGCAATCAGCCCCAGCATTTT. Residues: CASSLGRSGASNQPQHF.

V and J are TRBV29-1 and TRBJ2-1, with D maybe TRBD1 (5 bases). This CDR3 is built from 13 residues. Between the trimmed V and J ends, which lost 4 bases and 2 bases, there was a span of 9 bases. From germline, CDR1 is SQVTM and CDR2 ANQGSEA. The CDR3 DNA reads TGCAGCGTTGCGGTAGGGGCCTACAATGAGCAGTTCTTC. Residues: CSVAVGAYNEQFF.

V and J are TRBV20-1 and TRBJ1-2, with TRBD1 matching 7 bases. Germline V lookup: CDR1 DFQATT, CDR2 SNEGSKA (reference sequence). V was pared by 4 bases and J by 10 bases, with 9 bases of the junction left unmatched. CDR3 length: 12 amino acids. CDR3 sequence: CSATRGGGDYTF. CDR3 bases: TGCAGTGCTACCAGGGGAGGGGGCGACTACACCTTC.

This clonotype has more than one count but fewer than ten. The CDR3 nucleotides are TGTGCCAGCAGTCCCTCAGGGGCCCAGGGCCATGGCTACACCTTC. This codes for CASSPSGAQGHGYTF. The genes are TRBV12-3 or TRBV12-4 and TRBJ1-2; a possible D gene is TRBD1 (6 bases). The CDR3 runs 15 residues. V shed 5 bases and J shed 6 bases, with 19 bases lying between them.

This clonotype was counted between two and nine times. This chain uses TRBV10-2 with TRBJ2-7; the match to TRBD2 covers 8 bases. This CDR3 region has 15 residues. Germline CDR1 WSHSY, CDR2 SAAADI. Trimming cost V 0 bases and J 6 bases; bases outside gene matches: 7. CDR3 DNA sequence: TGCGCCAGCAGTGAGTCTAGCGGGACCCCTCTCGAGCAGTACTTC. As protein: CASSESSGTPLEQYF.

The J gene is TRBJ2-7, the V gene TRBV7-2, with D possibly TRBD2 on 5 matching bases. This CDR3 has 15 amino acids. Germline CDR1 SGHTA, CDR2 FQGNSA. Trimming took 1 base from V and 2 from J, leaving 12 bases between them. CDR3 protein: CASSLVPSQTYEQYF. CDR3 nucleotides: TGTGCCAGCAGCTTAGTCCCTAGCCAAACCTACGAGCAGTACTTC. Using reference TRBV7-2 and TRBJ2-7 for the parts outside the CDR3, the full variable domain is GAGVSQSPSNKVTEKGKDVELRCDPISGHTALYWYRQSLGQGLEFLIYFQGNSAPDKSGLPSDRFSAERTGGSVSTLTIQRTQQEDSAVYLCASSLVPSQTYEQYFGPGTRLTVT.

This clonotype has more than one count but fewer than ten. V gene TRBV12-3 or TRBV12-4 combines with J gene TRBJ2-7; TRBD1 matches at 9 bases. The CDR3 has 16 amino acids. V lost 4 bases, J lost 3 bases, and 10 bases stayed unmatched. CDR3 protein: CASSSSTGQGFYEQYF. The CDR3 DNA reads TGTGCCAGCAGTTCTTCTACGGGACAGGGTTTCTACGAGCAGTACTTC.

The sample holds a few counts of this clonotype. The rearrangement joins TRBV12-3 or TRBV12-4 to TRBJ1-3, with 11 bases fitting TRBD1. CDR3 length: 16 amino acids. J lost 3 bases, V lost 4 bases, and 5 bases had no gene match. The DNA of the CDR3 is TGTGCCAGCAGTTCCTGGACAGGGGGCTTTGGAAACACCATATATTTT. It codes for CASSSWTGGFGNTIYF.

There are a few counts of this clonotype. Written as DNA, the CDR3 is TGCAGTGCTAGAGGACGCCCGGCCTCCGGCAATGAGCAGTTCTTC. As protein: CSARGRPASGNEQFF. The V and J genes are TRBV20-1 and TRBJ2-1; D unclear. This CDR3 region has 15 residues. The germline V and J ends were trimmed by 1 base and 6 bases, with 16 bases remaining between them. Germline V lookup: CDR1 DFQATT, CDR2 SNEGSKA (reference sequence).

The V call is TRBV9, the J call TRBJ2-7; D might be TRBD2 (6 bases). Trimming pared 0 bases from V and 0 bases from J, leaving 13 bases between. CDR1 is SGDLS and CDR2 is YYNGEE in the germline V gene. This CDR3 spans 16 amino acids. The CDR3 protein is CASSVAGTASSYEQYF. As DNA, the CDR3 is TGTGCCAGCAGCGTAGCAGGGACTGCGAGCTCCTACGAGCAGTACTTC.

This clonotype was seen more than once but under ten times. The gene calls are TRBV7-9 and TRBJ2-1; D gene unclear. The CDR3 has 13 residues. Trimming stripped 1 base from V and 5 bases from J, with 6 bases between. Germline values: CDR1 SEHNR, CDR2 FQNEAQ (reference sequence). The CDR3 DNA reads as TGTGCCAGCAGCTTAGGTATTGACAATGAGCAGTTCTTC. Translated, it gives CASSLGIDNEQFF. The variable domain in full, with the rest retrieved from reference TRBV7-9 and TRBJ2-1, is DTGVSQNPRHKITKRGQNVTFRCDPISEHNRLYWYRQTLGQGPEFLTYFQNEAQLEKSRLLSDRFSAERPKGSFSTLEIQRTEQGDSAMYLCASSLGIDNEQFFGPGTRLTVL.

This rearrangement joins TRBV29-1 to TRBJ1-2; D possibly corresponds to TRBD1 (5 bases). V was clipped by 4 bases and J by 7 bases, with 13 bases between them. From germline, CDR1 is SQVTM and CDR2 ANQGSEA. This CDR3 is built from 12 residues. The CDR3 DNA reads TGCAGCGTTGCAGAGGGTAGGGGTGGCTACACCTTC. Its translation: CSVAEGRGGYTF.

The chain links TRBV5-4 to TRBJ2-5; D is perhaps TRBD2 (5 bases). CDR1 and CDR2 (germline): SGHNT, YYREEE (reference sequence). Trimming pared 2 bases from V and 5 bases from J, leaving 13 bases between. There are 14 residues in the CDR3. This CDR3 is CASSFKTRAETQYF. The CDR3 DNA reads as TGTGCCAGCAGCTTTAAGACGAGGGCGGAGACCCAGTACTTC.

This chain uses TRBV29-1 with TRBJ2-7, with a weak D call TRBD2 (5 bases). The DNA matches TRBJ2-5 better at its end, which makes the J call doubtful. Germline CDR1 SQVTM, CDR2 ANQGSEA. The CDR3 loop spans 12 amino acids. The CDR3: CSVGRMQETQYF. CDR3 coding DNA: TGCAGCGTTGGGAGGATGCAAGAGACCCAGTACTTC.

This clonotype was recorded a few times. The V call is TRBV6-2 or TRBV6-3, the J call TRBJ1-2; a possible D gene is TRBD1 (6 bases). The CDR3 sequence is 17 residues long. Between the trimmed V and J ends, which lost 2 bases and 4 bases, there was a span of 20 bases. The germline V gene encodes CDR1 MNHEY and CDR2 SVGEGT. CDR3 loop: CASSYDNRTPGVYGYTF. The CDR3 nucleotides read TGTGCCAGCAGTTACGACAACAGGACCCCAGGGGTCTATGGCTACACCTTC.

As for this clonotype: One base away lies a much larger clone, so this may be a sequencing read error. The chain links TRBV10-3 to TRBJ2-5, with 7 nucleotides matching TRBD1. The DNA matches TRBJ2-7 better at its end, which makes the J call doubtful. The CDR3 loop spans 14 amino acids. Per germline, CDR1 ENHRY and CDR2 SYGVKD. The CDR3 loop reads CAISEGQTGAEQYF. The CDR3 DNA reads TGTGCCATCAGTGAGGGTCAAACAGGGGCCGAGCAGTACTTC.

As for this clonotype: A single base separates this from a much larger clone, so it may be a read error. CDR3 sequence: CAGSLSGGRIRETQYF. The CDR3 DNA sequence: TGTGCCGGCAGCTTAAGCGGGGGGCGGATTCGGGAGACCCAGTACTTC. The rearrangement links TRBV7-2 to TRBJ2-5, with 9 bases matching TRBD2. Per germline, CDR1 SGHTA and CDR2 FQGNSA. CDR3 length equals 16 residues.

This chain connects TRBV5-1 to TRBJ2-1, with 7 bases matching TRBD1. V dropped 7 bases and J dropped 4; count of bases not matched to a gene: 5. The CDR3 is 13 amino acids. CDR1 and CDR2 (germline): SGHRS, YFSETQ. The CDR3, as DNA: TGCGCCAGCTATGGGACAGCTTACAATGAGCAGTTCTTC. It encodes CASYGTAYNEQFF.

The CDR3 loop reads CASSEDTF. CDR3 nucleotides: TGTGCCAGCAGCGAAGACACCTTC. The chain recombines TRBV7-9 with TRBJ1-2; D not certain. The CDR3 consists of 8 residues. The germline gives CDR1 SEHNR, CDR2 FQNEAQ (reference sequence). V was shortened by 5 bases and J by 12 bases, with 4 bases between the two germline ends. The full variable domain, rest sourced from reference TRBV7-9 and TRBJ1-2, is DTGVSQNPRHKITKRGQNVTFRCDPISEHNRLYWYRQTLGQGPEFLTYFQNEAQLEKSRLLSDRFSAERPKGSFSTLEIQRTEQGDSAMYLCASSEDTFGSGTRLTVV.

This chain links TRBV4-1 with TRBJ2-5; D unresolved. This CDR3 comprises 14 residues. V was pared by 0 bases and J by 5 bases, with 10 bases between. Looked up from germline, CDR1 is MGHRA and CDR2 is YSYEKL. The CDR3 region is CASSQDALSETQYF. CDR3 nucleotides: TGCGCCAGCAGCCAAGACGCCCTTAGCGAGACCCAGTACTTC.

This clonotype was detected only once. This rearrangement joins TRBV29-1 to TRBJ2-1; 8 nucleotides align to TRBD2. V dropped 0 bases and J dropped 5; count of bases not matched to a gene: 6. CDR3 length: 15 amino acids. Germline CDR1 is SQVTM and CDR2 is ANQGSEA. CDR3 sequence (DNA): TGCAGCGTTGAAGATCTGGGCGGGAGGCACAATGAGCAGTTCTTC. Translation: CSVEDLGGRHNEQFF.

This clonotype was seen more than once but under ten times. The chain uses TRBV6-2 or TRBV6-3 and TRBJ1-5, with D possibly being TRBD1 (5 bases). Per germline, CDR1 MNHEY and CDR2 SVGEGT. V was cut by 6 bases and J by 3 bases, with 12 bases left in between. The length of the CDR3 is 14 residues. This CDR3 is CASRRGASNQPQHF. CDR3 DNA: TGTGCCAGCAGGAGAGGGGCGTCCAATCAGCCCCAGCATTTT.

In its sample, this clonotype was seen a few times. The V gene is TRBV7-2, the J gene TRBJ2-3, with TRBD2 as a possible D gene (6 bases). Trimming pared 7 bases from V and 9 bases from J, leaving 26 bases between. Germline lookup yields CDR1 SGHTA and CDR2 FQGNSA. This CDR3 region has 16 residues. CDR3 coding DNA: TGTGCCAGCACCATGGAAGCGGGCCTACTCCTCGGGACGCAGTATTTT. Protein product: CASTMEAGLLLGTQYF.

The genes are TRBV11-3 and TRBJ1-2, with D perhaps matching TRBD1 (5 bases). Trimming shortened V by 3 bases and J by 3 bases, and 11 bases separated the two germline ends. This CDR3 spans 14 amino acids. CDR1 is SGHNT and CDR2 is YENEEA in the germline V gene. The CDR3 nucleotides are TGTGCCAGCAGCTTCGACAGCTCGTACTATGGCTACACCTTC. It specifies CASSFDSSYYGYTF.